The 20 T cell receptor beta chains reported below all come from one sample, sequenced in a study of OX40 agonist ivuxolimab in advanced cancers. TCRdb's copy holds only in-frame clones and misses some; the assay was immunoSEQ multiplex PCR. This sample carries tens of thousands of clones, around 89% of them seen once, and the ten largest clones take roughly an eighth. The starting material was CD4+ or CD8+ T cells sorted from blood, obtained in a trial of the OX40 agonist ivuxolimab. The source of these receptors is an adult with an advanced solid tumor such as melanoma, head and neck, liver or kidney cancer.

V usage is TRBV2 and J usage is TRBJ2-7; possible D gene TRBD1, 7 bases. Germline CDR1 SNHLY, CDR2 FYNNEI. The CDR3 is 17 residues long. The germline V and J ends were trimmed by 8 bases and 0 bases, with 23 bases remaining between them. The CDR3 here is CASDGSDVQGSSYEQYF. As DNA, the CDR3 is TGTGCCAGCGACGGGAGCGATGTACAGGGGTCCTCCTACGAGCAGTACTTC.

The chain combines TRBV30 with TRBJ2-1; TRBD2 matches 11 bases. Germline CDR1 reads GTSNPN; CDR2 reads SVGIG (reference sequence). This CDR3 is built from 16 residues. The trim removed 1 base at V and 5 bases at J, leaving 7 bases unmatched. The CDR3, as DNA: TGTGCCTGGAGTGCGGTGGGACTAGCGGTTAACAATGAGCAGTTCTTC. Translation: CAWSAVGLAVNNEQFF.

This rearrangement joins TRBV10-3 to TRBJ2-2; the D is unclear. The CDR3 runs 12 residues. The V end lost 3 bases, the J end lost 3 bases, and 2 bases lay between the germline ends. Per germline, CDR1 ENHRY and CDR2 SYGVKD. CDR3 sequence (DNA): TGTGCCATCAGTGACTACACCGGGGAGCTGTTTTTT. It codes for CAISDYTGELFF.

V is TRBV30 and J is TRBJ1-1; 8 bases are a match to TRBD1. The CDR3 is 14 amino acids. Germline trimming cut 1 base from V and 5 bases from J; bases unmatched to any gene: 6. CDR1 is GTSNPN, CDR2 SVGIG, per germline (reference sequence). This CDR3 is CAWSAGRGRTEAFF. In DNA, the CDR3 is TGTGCCTGGAGTGCGGGCAGGGGGCGGACTGAAGCTTTCTTT. Full variable domain (remainder filled in from reference TRBV30 and TRBJ1-1): SQTIHQWPATLVQPVGSPLSLECTVEGTSNPNLYWYRQAAGRGLQLLFYSVGIGQISSEVPQNLSASRPQDRQFILSSKKLLLSDSGFYLCAWSAGRGRTEAFFGQGTRLTVV.

This rearrangement joins TRBV12-5 to TRBJ1-6; D gene unclear. The CDR3 sequence is 19 residues long. Germline V gene data show CDR1 as LGHNT and CDR2 as FRNRAP. V dropped 0 bases and J dropped 0 bases, with 15 bases sitting between them. The CDR3 DNA is TGTGCTAGTGGTTTGGTCCCGAAGCCCGCAGGCTCCTATAATTCACCCCTCCACTTT. Amino acid sequence: CASGLVPKPAGSYNSPLHF.

The chain has TRBV9 and TRBJ1-4; a weak D match, TRBD1 (5 bases). With 2 bases removed from V and 0 bases from J, the gap between germline ends came to 11 bases. The CDR3 contains 16 residues. The germline V gene encodes CDR1 SGDLS and CDR2 YYNGEE. The CDR3 sequence is CASSVGTFATNEKLFF. DNA of the CDR3: TGTGCCAGCAGCGTTGGGACGTTCGCAACTAATGAAAAACTGTTTTTT.

DNA of the CDR3: TGTGCCAGCAGCTCTACCGATCGATACGAGCAGTACTTC. Residues: CASSSTDRYEQYF. The V and J genes are TRBV13 and TRBJ2-7; no reliable D call. Germline CDR1 PRHDT, CDR2 FYEKMQ (reference sequence). Deletions cut 4 bases from V and 4 bases from J, with 11 bases between. The CDR3 loop spans 13 amino acids.

The V gene is TRBV7-8, the J gene TRBJ2-2, with D unclear. The CDR3 covers 15 residues. The V end was cut by 11 bases, the J end by 0 bases, with 16 bases between. Per the germline V gene, CDR1 is SGHVS and CDR2 is FQNEAQ. DNA of the CDR3: TGTGCCTGTAGGGCCCGACAAACGAACACCGGGGAGCTGTTTTTT. Amino acid sequence: CACRARQTNTGELFF. Complete variable domain (other parts from reference TRBV7-8 and TRBJ2-2): GAGVSQSPRYKVAKRGQDVALRCDPISGHVSLFWYQQALGQGPEFLTYFQNEAQLDKSGLPSDRFFAERPEGSVSTLKIQRTQQEDSAVYLCACRARQTNTGELFFGEGSRLTVL.

The rearrangement joins TRBV5-1 to TRBJ2-7; 9 bases line up with TRBD2. Unmatched junction bases numbered 5, after V lost 4 bases and J lost 0 bases. The CDR3 spans 15 residues. CDR1 is SGHRS, CDR2 YFSETQ, per germline. The CDR3 here is CASSPSGVDSYEQYF. The CDR3 region has the DNA TGCGCCAGCAGCCCTAGCGGGGTTGACTCCTACGAGCAGTACTTC.

Here the CDR3 DNA reads TGTGCCAGCAGATCCGACCCGGGACTAGAAGAGACCCAGTACTTC. It is translated as CASRSDPGLEETQYF. The chain joins TRBV27 to TRBJ2-5; TRBD2 agrees at 8 bases. V lost 6 bases, J lost 3 bases, and 9 bases stayed unmatched. The length of the CDR3 is 15 residues. Germline V lookup: CDR1 MNHEY, CDR2 SMNVEV (reference sequence).

V gene TRBV5-6 combines with J gene TRBJ2-4; D not resolved. Germline CDR1 and CDR2: SGHDT and YYEEEE. The CDR3 covers 13 residues. The V end was cut by 3 bases, the J end by 5 bases, with 9 bases between. As DNA, the CDR3 is TGTGCCAGCAGCTATAGGGCCCAAAACATTCAGTACTTC. This sequence encodes CASSYRAQNIQYF.

CDR3 region: CASSSEGAGLDEQFF. In DNA, the CDR3 is TGTGCCAGCAGTTCAGAGGGGGCCGGCTTGGATGAGCAGTTCTTC. This chain joins TRBV27 and TRBJ2-1, with TRBD1 matching 7 bases. The germline V gene has CDR1 MNHEY and CDR2 SMNVEV (reference sequence). CDR3 length: 15 residues. With V trimmed by 4 bases and J by 8 bases, 11 bases remained unmatched.

The V call is TRBV19, the J call TRBJ2-3; the match to TRBD2 covers 13 bases. This CDR3 has 18 residues. Germline-derived CDR1 and CDR2 are LNHDA and SQIVND (reference sequence). V lost 5 bases, J lost 0 bases, and 8 bases stayed unmatched. This CDR3 is CASSYGTSGAHSTDTQYF. DNA for the CDR3: TGTGCCAGTAGTTATGGGACTAGCGGGGCCCATAGCACAGATACGCAGTATTTT.

The rearrangement uses TRBV7-9 and TRBJ2-3, with 11 nucleotides matching TRBD1. This CDR3 is built from 14 residues. Germline CDR1 reads SEHNR; CDR2 reads FQNEAQ (reference sequence). V lost 5 bases, J lost 6 bases, and 4 bases stayed unmatched. The CDR3 sequence: CASSGTGGLDTQYF. In DNA, the CDR3 is TGTGCCAGCAGCGGGACAGGGGGTTTGGATACGCAGTATTTT.

The chain joins TRBV6-6 to TRBJ2-3, with 9 bases lining up with TRBD1. There are 16 residues in the CDR3. The V and J ends lost 6 bases and 3 bases, in that order; junction bases with no gene match: 10. The V gene's germline CDR1 is MNHNY and CDR2 SVGAGI (reference sequence). The CDR3 reads CASSQIGGQGTDTQYF. CDR3 DNA sequence: TGTGCCAGCAGCCAAATTGGGGGACAGGGAACAGATACGCAGTATTTT.

This chain links TRBV19 with TRBJ2-1, with D tentatively TRBD2 (6 bases). Germline CDR1 LNHDA, CDR2 SQIVND (reference sequence). CDR3 size: 17 residues. V was pared by 8 bases and J by 1 base, with 21 bases between. CDR3 nucleotides: TGTGCCAGTCAGGGAGGTTTGCGGGGTAGGTCCTACAATGAGCAGTTCTTC. It yields the protein CASQGGLRGRSYNEQFF.

This clone appeared a single time. The chain has TRBV11-2 and TRBJ2-1, with 10 bases identical to TRBD2. CDR1 is SGHAT, CDR2 FQNNGV, per germline. The CDR3 covers 15 residues. V dropped 0 bases and J dropped 9; count of bases not matched to a gene: 5. CDR3 protein: CASSLEVLAGVEQFF. The DNA of the CDR3 is TGTGCCAGCAGCTTAGAAGTCCTAGCGGGGGTTGAGCAGTTCTTC.

The rearrangement links TRBV6-5 to TRBJ2-5; TRBD1 matches 7 bases. The CDR3 spans 13 residues. The ends lost 6 bases at V and 6 bases at J; junction bases unmatched: 7. Germline V gene sequence: CDR1 MNHEY, CDR2 SVGAGI. The CDR3 loop is CASSDRAVQTQYF. CDR3 DNA: TGTGCCAGCAGCGACAGGGCGGTACAGACCCAGTACTTC.

The chain couples TRBV27 to TRBJ1-2; 8 nucleotides align to TRBD1. The CDR3 extends over 15 amino acids. Per the germline V gene, CDR1 is MNHEY and CDR2 is SMNVEV (reference sequence). V gave up 5 bases and J gave up 5 bases; unmatched junction bases: 10. For the CDR3, the DNA is TGTGCCAGCAGTCCCCCCGGACAGGGTTGGTATGGCTACACCTTC. Protein: CASSPPGQGWYGYTF.

The chain uses TRBV30 and TRBJ2-3; possible D gene TRBD1, 6 bases. The CDR3 loop spans 14 amino acids. Germline V gives CDR1 GTSNPN, CDR2 SVGIG (reference sequence). Trimming pared 2 bases from V and 0 bases from J, leaving 9 bases between. CDR3 nucleotide sequence: TGTGCCTGGAGTCGGACAGTTAGCACAGATACGCAGTATTTT. It specifies CAWSRTVSTDTQYF.